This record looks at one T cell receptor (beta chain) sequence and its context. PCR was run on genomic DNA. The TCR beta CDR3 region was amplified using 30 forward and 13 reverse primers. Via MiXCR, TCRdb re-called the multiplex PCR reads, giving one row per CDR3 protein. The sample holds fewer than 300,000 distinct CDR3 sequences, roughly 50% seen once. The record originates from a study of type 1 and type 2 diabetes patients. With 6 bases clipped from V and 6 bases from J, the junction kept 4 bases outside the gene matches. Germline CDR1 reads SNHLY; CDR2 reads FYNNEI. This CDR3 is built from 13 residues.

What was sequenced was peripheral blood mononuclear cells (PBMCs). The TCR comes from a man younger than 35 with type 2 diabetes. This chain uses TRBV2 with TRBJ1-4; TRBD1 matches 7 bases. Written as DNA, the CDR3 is TGTGCCAGCAGGAGACAGGGCCATGAAAAACTGTTTTTT. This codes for CASRRQGHEKLFF.